Given below is one T cell receptor beta chain in context. The sample belongs to a study of PD-1 blockade in classical Hodgkin lymphoma. All patients relapsed after autologous stem cell transplantation, and brentuximab vedotin exposure varied. Trimming left V 0 bases short and J 7 bases short, with 10 bases between. The CDR3 is 13 residues long. Germline V gene sequence: CDR1 MNHEY, CDR2 SVGAGI. Profiling relied on immunoSEQ multiplex PCR, and the TCRdb table lists in-frame clones only, not all of them. The sample records fewer than 75,000 clones, 88% being singletons. This specimen consisted of peripheral blood mononuclear cells (PBMCs), obtained before the second cycle of nivolumab. This TCR came from a human donor with classical Hodgkin lymphoma. The gene calls are TRBV6-5 and TRBJ2-7; D is undetermined. As DNA, the CDR3 is TGTGCCAGCAGTTACTCGGCCCCCGGGGAGCAGTACTTC. Protein product: CASSYSAPGEQYF.